Listed here are 12 T cell receptor beta chains from one sample, sequenced in a study of cytomegalovirus exposure and HLA in healthy donors. Use of 60 Vbeta and 13 Jbeta primers characterized the PCR. Measured with immunoSEQ multiplex PCR; TCRdb has only the in-frame clones, and not every one. This table holds 90,000 to 150,000 clones. Sample: PBMCs. All receptors derive from a man aged 18-30 years in good health and CMV-seronegative.

The J gene is TRBJ2-7, the V gene TRBV11-1, with TRBD1 matching over 9 bases. The CDR3 is 15 amino acids. The V gene's germline CDR1 is SGHAT and CDR2 FQDESV (reference sequence). V lost 7 bases to trimming and J lost 5 bases; unmatched junction nucleotides: 12. This chain's CDR3 is CASTLWTGDRDEQYF. Here the CDR3 DNA reads TGTGCCAGCACCTTGTGGACAGGGGATCGAGACGAGCAGTACTTC.

The rearrangement links TRBV19 to TRBJ2-1, with 10 bases identical to TRBD1. V lost 3 bases, J lost 7 bases, and 18 bases stayed unmatched. This CDR3 has 19 residues. Germline V gene sequence: CDR1 LNHDA, CDR2 SQIVND (reference sequence). The CDR3 loop reads CASSIPKFGDRGYENEQFF. The CDR3 region has the DNA TGTGCCAGTAGTATCCCTAAGTTCGGGGACAGGGGATATGAAAATGAGCAGTTCTTC.

The gene calls are TRBV29-1 and TRBJ2-2; D possibly corresponds to TRBD1 (6 bases). CDR3 length: 12 residues. With 4 bases removed from V and 8 bases from J, the gap between germline ends came to 11 bases. Germline assignment: CDR1 SQVTM and CDR2 ANQGSEA. The CDR3 loop reads CSVVRGSGELFF. The CDR3 DNA reads TGCAGCGTTGTAAGGGGGTCGGGGGAGCTGTTTTTT.

The V and J genes are TRBV9 and TRBJ2-1; D possibly corresponds to TRBD1 (6 bases). The V gene's germline CDR1 is SGDLS and CDR2 YYNGEE. V was cut by 0 bases and J by 2 bases, with 9 bases left in between. The CDR3 contains 15 residues. The CDR3 spells CASSVGGGTYNEQFF. CDR3 bases: TGTGCCAGCAGCGTAGGAGGGGGTACCTACAATGAGCAGTTCTTC.

This rearrangement joins TRBV12-5 to TRBJ2-6; 7 bases map to TRBD2. This CDR3 comprises 19 residues. The ends lost 3 bases at V and 2 bases at J; junction bases unmatched: 13. The germline gives CDR1 LGHNT, CDR2 FRNRAP. CDR3: CASGFLGGGKGPGANVLTF. The CDR3, as DNA: TGTGCTAGTGGTTTTCTGGGGGGGGGAAAGGGTCCTGGGGCCAACGTCCTGACTTTC.

The genes are TRBV27 and TRBJ2-3; TRBD2 agrees at 9 bases. This CDR3 comprises 17 residues. In germline, CDR1 is MNHEY, CDR2 SMNVEV (reference sequence). V lost 3 bases to trimming and J lost 5 bases; unmatched junction nucleotides: 12. The chain's CDR3 is CASSFGAGGRAGDTQYF. CDR3 DNA sequence: TGTGCCAGCAGTTTCGGCGCGGGCGGGAGGGCCGGAGATACGCAGTATTTT.

J is TRBJ2-7 and V is TRBV5-5, with 7 bases matching TRBD2. With V trimmed by 9 bases and J by 4 bases, 7 bases remained unmatched. Germline-derived CDR1 and CDR2 are SGHKS and YYEKEE (reference sequence). The CDR3 is 12 amino acids. CDR3 DNA sequence: TGTGCCACTGGGGGGGAGGGGTACGAGCAGTACTTC. Translated, it gives CATGGEGYEQYF.

The DNA for the CDR3 is TGTGCCAGTAGCCTCCGACGGCAGGCGCTACAGCACTATGGCTACACCTTC. Its translation: CASSLRRQALQHYGYTF. This chain uses TRBV19 with TRBJ1-2; D gene uncertain. Trimming stripped 6 bases from V and 3 bases from J, with 23 bases between. The CDR3 runs to 17 residues. Germline CDR1 reads LNHDA; CDR2 reads SQIVND (reference sequence).

The rearrangement joins TRBV9 to TRBJ2-1; a possible D gene is TRBD2 (5 bases). Trimming pared 6 bases from V and 1 base from J, leaving 11 bases between. Germline V gene data show CDR1 as SGDLS and CDR2 as YYNGEE. The CDR3 sequence is 14 residues long. The CDR3 spells CASTRTLSYNEQFF. CDR3 DNA sequence: TGTGCCAGCACCCGGACTCTGTCCTACAATGAGCAGTTCTTC.

With respect to this clone: The sample has other DNA sequences that encode this CDR3 too. The rearrangement links TRBV7-9 to TRBJ2-7, with 8 bases fitting TRBD1. Germline-derived CDR1 and CDR2 are SEHNR and FQNEAQ (reference sequence). There are 14 residues in the CDR3. V dropped 4 bases and J dropped 2; count of bases not matched to a gene: 4. The CDR3 is CASSSGQATYEQYF. For the CDR3, the DNA is TGTGCCAGCAGCTCGGGACAGGCCACCTACGAGCAGTACTTC.

The chain recombines TRBV25-1 with TRBJ2-1, with 7 positions matching TRBD1. The CDR3 length is 15 residues. The ends lost 7 bases at V and 2 bases at J; junction bases unmatched: 8. In germline, CDR1 is MGHDK, CDR2 SYGVNS. CDR3 protein: CASTIAGTAYNEQFF. In nucleotides, the CDR3 is TGTGCCAGCACTATAGCCGGGACAGCCTACAATGAGCAGTTCTTC.

The chain employs TRBV10-2 and TRBJ2-7; no clear D gene. The germline V and J ends were trimmed by 4 bases and 5 bases, with 9 bases remaining between them. There are 12 residues in the CDR3. Germline V CDR1 and CDR2: WSHSY, SAAADI. The CDR3 loop reads CASSVVLHEQYF. In DNA form, the CDR3 reads TGCGCCAGCAGTGTTGTACTTCACGAGCAGTACTTC.